This T cell receptor beta chain emerged from a study of post-analysis software for immune sequencing data. Findings of the study overall: When compared against controls, multiple sclerosis patients showed significantly lower normalized Chao1 diversity. Comparison of patients with controls showed a handful of TRBV segments more frequent in patients, TRBV5-6, TRBV5-1 and TRBV20-1 among them.

TCR beta cDNA libraries included unique molecular identifiers. TCRdb fed the PCR reads into MiXCR, producing one record per CDR3 protein. The table shows about 620,000 distinct CDR3 sequences, with around 44% occurring only once. As for this clonotype: The antigen is undetermined.

V was cut by 5 bases and J by 2 bases, with 15 bases left in between. CDR1 is SEHNR, CDR2 FQNEAQ, per germline (reference sequence). The length of the CDR3 is 15 residues. Material for sequencing was blood. This sequence joins TRBV7-9 and TRBJ1-2; D unresolved. The source of this sequence is a girl between 5 and 17 years old with multiple sclerosis. The DNA of the CDR3 is TGTGCCAGCAGCCCAAAAGGCGGCCAGAACTATGGCTACACCTTC. This codes for CASSPKGGQNYGYTF.